This T cell receptor (beta chain) comes out of a study of cytomegalovirus exposure and HLA in healthy donors. Findings and caveats of the study: In a later analysis, V- and J-gene trimming of beta chains associated with a DCLRE1C missense variant, replicated independently. After further analysis at a later stage, 16,951 TCR beta sequences were associated with HLA alleles at 0.05 false discovery rate. It has been reported that TCR beta sequences accurately predicted the HLA-A and HLA-B alleles of most subjects.

This CDR3 has 14 amino acids. CDR1 is SGHRS, CDR2 YFSETQ, per germline. The junction had 4 bases not matched to a gene; V was cut back by 3 bases and J by 4 bases. Of note for this clone: Its antigen is currently unknown.

PCR employed 60 Vbeta and 13 Jbeta primers. The data were produced by immunoSEQ multiplex PCR, yet TCRdb's version contains in-frame clones alone and is incomplete. This table holds 80,000 or so clones, about a tenth found once. Specimen: PBMCs. This clonotype was obtained from a man aged 55 to 70 in good health and CMV-seropositive. The genes are TRBV5-1 and TRBJ1-3; 7 nucleotides align to TRBD1. The CDR3 loop is CASSYGQEGNTIYF. In DNA, the CDR3 is TGCGCCAGCAGCTACGGACAGGAAGGAAACACCATATATTTT.